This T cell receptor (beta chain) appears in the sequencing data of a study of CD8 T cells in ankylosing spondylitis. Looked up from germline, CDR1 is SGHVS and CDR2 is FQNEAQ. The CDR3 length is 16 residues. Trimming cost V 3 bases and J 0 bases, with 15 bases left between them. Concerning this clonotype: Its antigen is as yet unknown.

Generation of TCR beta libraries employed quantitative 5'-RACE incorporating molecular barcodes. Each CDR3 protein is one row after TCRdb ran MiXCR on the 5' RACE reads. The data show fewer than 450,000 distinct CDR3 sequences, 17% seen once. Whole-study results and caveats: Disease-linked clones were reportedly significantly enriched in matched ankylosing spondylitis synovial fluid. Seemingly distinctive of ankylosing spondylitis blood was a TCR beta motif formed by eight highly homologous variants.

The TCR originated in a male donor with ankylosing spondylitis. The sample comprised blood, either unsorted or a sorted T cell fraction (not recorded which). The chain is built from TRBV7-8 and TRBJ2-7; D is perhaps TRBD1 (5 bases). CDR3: CASSFSPGISSYEQYF. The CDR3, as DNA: TGTGCCAGCAGCTTCTCCCCAGGGATTAGCTCCTACGAGCAGTACTTC.